The clone carrying this T cell receptor (beta chain) was observed a few times. Its cognate antigen is unknown. Per germline, CDR1 SGHTA and CDR2 FQGNSA. With 2 bases clipped from V and 1 base from J, the junction kept 11 bases outside the gene matches. This CDR3 contains 18 residues. This sample stems from a study of beta chain features in type 1 diabetes. The sequenced template was cDNA made from the entire isolated RNA. This table comes from immunoSEQ multiplex PCR, and its TCRdb copy is limited to in-frame clones, with some not included. The data hold about 130,000 clones, with roughly 10% observed a single time. Study-wide results and caveats: Type 1 diabetes patients had TCRB CDR3s that were shorter (moderately but significantly so) in all four CD4+ subsets.

The rearrangement joins TRBV7-2 to TRBJ1-2; 9 bases are a match to TRBD1. Sample: central memory CD4+ T cells from blood. This TCR came from a man aged 25-40 years with type 1 diabetes. In nucleotides, the CDR3 is TGTGCCAGCAGCTTACCGAAGGGGGACAGGGACCTTAACTATGGCTACACCTTC. It codes for CASSLPKGDRDLNYGYTF.